The 20 T cell receptor beta chains listed next were all sequenced from one sample in a study of monozygotic twins with inflammatory bowel disease. TCRdb re-called the 5' RACE reads; one entry per CDR3 protein, DNA not given. Seen in this sample are under 200,000 distinct CDR3 sequences; the ten most common clones hold more than 2.5%. Sequencing was performed on blood. These receptors originate from a human donor with ulcerative colitis or Crohn's disease, or a healthy co-twin of an affected twin (not recorded which).

The CDR3 here is CASTKGQAYNSPLHF. The chain uses TRBV19 and TRBJ1-6; as DNA is missing, the TRBD1 call by TCRdb cannot be tested. Per the germline V gene, CDR1 is LNHDA and CDR2 is SQIVND (reference sequence). This CDR3 region has 15 residues.

The chain is built from TRBV6-1 and TRBJ2-2; TCRdb picks TRBD1, but there is no DNA to check that call. Germline V gives CDR1 MNHNS, CDR2 SASEGT. The CDR3 is made up of 16 amino acids. The CDR3 loop is CASSPLPPGWSGELFF.

The rearrangement uses TRBV20-1 and TRBJ1-1; the D call of TRBD1 rests on TCRdb alone, since no DNA is present to check it. CDR3 length: 13 residues. Looked up from germline, CDR1 is DFQATT and CDR2 is SNEGSKA (reference sequence). CDR3 region: CSALTGRNTDAFF.

This CDR3 reads CASTSTTHRGQDSDTQYF. The chain links TRBV28 to TRBJ2-3; absent DNA, TCRdb's TRBD1 call cannot be checked. This CDR3 has 18 amino acids. The germline V gene encodes CDR1 MDHEN and CDR2 SYDVKM.

The chain carries TRBV6-5 and TRBJ2-1; the TCRdb D gene call, TRBD1, has no DNA to confirm it. This CDR3 has 16 residues. Germline V gives CDR1 MNHEY, CDR2 SVGAGI. This CDR3 reads CASSSSTSGARDEQFF.

J is TRBJ1-1 and V is TRBV11-1. Germline-derived CDR1 and CDR2 are SGHAT and FQDESV (reference sequence). This CDR3 is 14 amino acids long. The chain's CDR3 is CASRVGTLNTEAFF.

The chain has TRBV5-1 and TRBJ2-1; TCRdb selects TRBD2, and the lack of DNA leaves this call unchecked. CDR1 is SGHRS and CDR2 is YFSETQ in the germline V gene. This CDR3 has 14 residues. CDR3 protein: CASSPGLLNNEQFF.

CDR3: CASTKRQGDTGELFF. The chain carries TRBV5-1 and TRBJ2-2; TCRdb designates TRBD1, a call that cannot be tested without DNA. Per germline, CDR1 SGHRS and CDR2 YFSETQ. CDR3 length: 15 residues.

This chain uses TRBV5-1 with TRBJ2-6; no DNA is available, so the TRBD2 call from TCRdb remains unchecked. The V gene's germline CDR1 is SGHRS and CDR2 YFSETQ. This CDR3 region has 15 residues. The CDR3: CASSSGGTGANVLTF.

This CDR3 is CASRSAGAESSYNEQFF. The genes are TRBV5-4 and TRBJ2-1; the TRBD1 assignment by TCRdb is unverifiable without DNA. This CDR3 is built from 17 residues. Germline V CDR1 and CDR2: SGHNT, YYREEE (reference sequence).

The chain is built from TRBV11-2 and TRBJ2-1. The CDR3 length is 15 residues. Germline V CDR1 and CDR2: SGHAT, FQNNGV. The chain's CDR3 is CASSLGTVSYNEQFF.

The chain has TRBV15 and TRBJ2-1. CDR1 and CDR2 (germline): LNHNV, YYDKDF (reference sequence). This CDR3 has 12 amino acids. The CDR3 here is CATGRDYNEQFF.

J is TRBJ2-3 and V is TRBV11-2. The germline V gene encodes CDR1 SGHAT and CDR2 FQNNGV. This CDR3 has 14 residues. This chain's CDR3 is CASSLDLGSDTQYF.

The J gene is TRBJ2-5, the V gene TRBV5-1; TCRdb selects TRBD1, and the lack of DNA leaves this call unchecked. The CDR3 loop spans 13 amino acids. Looked up from germline, CDR1 is SGHRS and CDR2 is YFSETQ. The CDR3 sequence is CASSLYGGGTQYF.

The J gene is TRBJ1-1, the V gene TRBV5-5; as DNA is missing, the TRBD1 call by TCRdb cannot be tested. The CDR3 extends over 15 amino acids. Germline V gene sequence: CDR1 SGHKS, CDR2 YYEKEE (reference sequence). CDR3 sequence: CASSLLRGRGTEAFF.

CDR3 loop: CASSPRQDSYNEQFF. This chain connects TRBV4-3 to TRBJ2-1; TCRdb calls TRBD1, which cannot be checked without DNA. This CDR3 has 15 amino acids. CDR1 and CDR2 (germline): LGHNA, YSLEER.

The gene calls are TRBV7-2 and TRBJ2-7. The CDR3 is made up of 12 amino acids. Germline-derived CDR1 and CDR2 are SGHTA and FQGNSA. The CDR3 loop is CASSSDTYEQYF.

The chain uses TRBV7-2 and TRBJ2-5; with no DNA, the TCRdb D assignment of TRBD2 cannot be verified. The CDR3 consists of 12 residues. Germline lookup yields CDR1 SGHTA and CDR2 FQGNSA. This chain's CDR3 is CASSGAGPTQYF. The full variable domain, with the rest looked up from reference TRBV7-2 and TRBJ2-5, is GAGVSQSPSNKVTEKGKDVELRCDPISGHTALYWYRQSLGQGLEFLIYFQGNSAPDKSGLPSDRFSAERTGGSVSTLTIQRTQQEDSAVYLCASSGAGPTQYFGPGTRLLVL.

This chain links TRBV7-2 with TRBJ2-5; TCRdb's assignment of TRBD2 cannot be checked, as there is no DNA. Germline CDR1 and CDR2: SGHTA and FQGNSA. This CDR3 has 19 amino acids. CDR3 loop: CASSLAGLAGGPSGETQYF. Full variable domain (outside the CDR3, taken from reference TRBV7-2 and TRBJ2-5): GAGVSQSPSNKVTEKGKDVELRCDPISGHTALYWYRQSLGQGLEFLIYFQGNSAPDKSGLPSDRFSAERTGGSVSTLTIQRTQQEDSAVYLCASSLAGLAGGPSGETQYFGPGTRLLVL.

The V call is TRBV11-3, the J call TRBJ2-5; TCRdb outputs TRBD1, but without DNA this stays unchecked. The CDR3 runs 13 residues. The germline CDR1 and CDR2 sequences are SGHNT and YENEEA. CDR3 protein: CASSAGSEETQYF.